The 18 T cell receptor beta chains below come from one sample, sequenced in a study of T cells in Graves' hyperthyroidism and ophthalmopathy. Using RNA transcripts as the source, TCR beta CDR3 regions were amplified. The study used the HTBI primer set for a first-round RT-PCR of the TCR CDR3. TCRdb passed the multiplex PCR reads through MiXCR, listing each CDR3 protein once. The sample holds about 590,000 distinct CDR3 sequences; approximately 14% are singletons and the top ten take around 6.6%. The sample taken for sequencing was blood. The receptors were gathered from a woman aged 30 to 39 with Graves' hyperthyroidism.

A few counts support this clonotype. This chain links TRBV6-1 with TRBJ1-2; D remains ambiguous. Germline loops: CDR1 MNHNS, CDR2 SASEGT. The length of the CDR3 is 16 residues. Trimming shortened V by 7 bases and J by 6 bases, and 24 bases separated the two germline ends. The CDR3 here is CASNTIMGQARDGYTF. As DNA, the CDR3 is TGTGCCAGCAACACGATTATGGGCCAAGCTAGGGATGGCTACACCTTC.

This clonotype was found many times. The chain recombines TRBV6-1 with TRBJ1-1; D is unclear. CDR1 and CDR2 from the germline V gene are MNHNS and SASEGT. The ends were cut back, 5 bases at V and 8 bases at J, with 12 bases in the middle. The CDR3 spans 12 residues. CDR3 in DNA: TGTGCCAGCAGTTCAACCTGGAGCGAAGCTTTCTTT. It encodes CASSSTWSEAFF.

This clonotype was detected only a few times. No conserved phenylalanine or tryptophan is present at the end of the CDR3, so a read error is the likely explanation. V gene TRBV27 combines with J gene TRBJ2-1, with TRBD2 identical over 7 bases. The CDR3 is 16 residues long. Per the germline V gene, CDR1 is MNHEY and CDR2 is SMNVEV (reference sequence). V dropped 4 bases and J dropped 4; count of bases not matched to a gene: 10. The CDR3 region is CASSSGTAGVYNEQFL. DNA for the CDR3: TGTGCCAGCAGTTCCGGTACGGCGGGAGTGTACAATGAGCAGTTCCTC.

Ten or more counts support this clonotype. The chain combines TRBV5-1 with TRBJ1-1; 8 bases map to TRBD1. The CDR3 covers 15 residues. Germline loops: CDR1 SGHRS, CDR2 YFSETQ. The J segment lost 5 bases and the V segment lost 1 base, leaving 7 bases of the junction unmatched. The CDR3 DNA reads TGCGCCAGCAGCTTGTTGGGACAGGAATCTACTGAAGCTTTCTTT. It is translated as CASSLLGQESTEAFF. The complete variable domain, with remaining parts taken from reference TRBV5-1 and TRBJ1-1, reads KAGVTQTPRYLIKTRGQQVTLSCSPISGHRSVSWYQQTPGQGLQFLFEYFSETQRNKGNFPGRFSGRQFSNSRSEMNVSTLELGDSALYLCASSLLGQESTEAFFGQGTRLTVV.

This clonotype was counted many times. The CDR3 is CASGLVRGGSSSYNEQFF. The CDR3 DNA reads as TGTGCTAGTGGTTTGGTACGAGGCGGCTCTAGCTCCTACAATGAGCAGTTCTTC. The gene calls are TRBV12-5 and TRBJ2-1, with D hard to call. V was clipped by 0 bases and J by 0 bases, with 15 bases between them. The CDR3 has 18 residues. Per the germline V gene, CDR1 is LGHNT and CDR2 is FRNRAP.

This clonotype has at least ten counts. The chain has TRBV20-1 and TRBJ2-7; D is perhaps TRBD1 (5 bases). The CDR3 runs 12 residues. Germline loops: CDR1 DFQATT, CDR2 SNEGSKA (reference sequence). The ends were cut back, 6 bases at V and 6 bases at J, with 15 bases in the middle. DNA of the CDR3: TGCAGTGCACGGCAGGGTACCCCCGAGCAGTACTTC. Its translation: CSARQGTPEQYF.

There are many counts of this clonotype. The J gene is TRBJ1-1, the V gene TRBV3-1, with 7 bases matching TRBD1. The germline gives CDR1 LGHDT, CDR2 YNNKEL (reference sequence). The CDR3 consists of 17 residues. V was pared by 4 bases and J by 0 bases, with 11 bases of the junction left unmatched. The CDR3 region has the DNA TGTGCCAGCAGCCCCTATAGGGACAGCATCATGAACACTGAAGCTTTCTTT. Protein product: CASSPYRDSIMNTEAFF.

The chain joins TRBV6-1 to TRBJ1-5; possible D gene TRBD1, 5 bases. Trimming shortened V by 7 bases and J by 0 bases, and 25 bases separated the two germline ends. The CDR3 consists of 19 residues. The germline gives CDR1 MNHNS, CDR2 SASEGT. In DNA, the CDR3 is TGTGCCAGCACCCAAAAAGGGGTCCCCCTCTTCGTTAGCAATCAGCCCCAGCATTTT. Its translation: CASTQKGVPLFVSNQPQHF.

Ten or more counts support this clonotype. One junction end does not reproduce the germline sequence, and a read error may be involved. This chain links TRBV11-2 with TRBJ2-1; 7 nucleotides align to TRBD2. This CDR3 comprises 18 residues. CDR1 and CDR2 from the germline V gene are SGHAT and FQNNGV. CDR3: CVSSLDGFGTNNYNEQFF. DNA for the CDR3: TGTGTCAGCAGCTTAGACGGTTTTGGGACTAACAATTACAATGAGCAGTTCTTC.

The chain couples TRBV7-9 to TRBJ2-6, with 8 bases that match TRBD1. CDR3 size: 20 residues. CDR1 is SEHNR, CDR2 FQNEAQ, per germline (reference sequence). V lost 1 base and J lost 0; bases outside the gene matches: 11. CDR3 DNA sequence: TGTGCCAGCAGCTTAGTTCAAGGACAGGGTCTCCACTCTGGGGCCAACGTCCTGACTTTC. It specifies CASSLVQGQGLHSGANVLTF.

This clonotype came up many times. V gene TRBV7-3 combines with J gene TRBJ2-1; D perhaps matches TRBD2 (6 bases). Trimming stripped 2 bases from V and 4 bases from J, with 6 bases between. CDR1 and CDR2 (germline): SGHTA, FQGTGA. The CDR3 is 13 residues long. The CDR3 protein is CASSLREYNEQFF. The CDR3 nucleotides read TGTGCCAGCAGCTTACGGGAGTACAATGAGCAGTTCTTC.

This clonotype was picked up many times. This chain uses TRBV3-1 with TRBJ2-7; 9 nucleotides match TRBD2. V was pared by 4 bases and J by 5 bases, with 9 bases of the junction left unmatched. The CDR3 has 15 residues. Germline V lookup: CDR1 LGHDT, CDR2 YNNKEL (reference sequence). The DNA for the CDR3 is TGTGCCAGCAGCCCTTTAGCGGGAGTAACGGACGAGCAGTACTTC. Translating it yields CASSPLAGVTDEQYF.

This clonotype was observed a handful of times. The V gene is TRBV7-3, the J gene TRBJ2-3; D gene ambiguous. The CDR3 sequence is 9 residues long. Trimming removed 10 bases from V and 4 bases from J, with 3 bases in between. From germline, CDR1 is SGHTA and CDR2 FQGTGA. The CDR3 loop reads CATSDTQYF. The CDR3, as DNA: TGTGCCACCTCAGATACGCAGTATTTT.

V usage is TRBV7-3 and J usage is TRBJ2-2, with no clear D. CDR3 length: 14 amino acids. Germline V gives CDR1 SGHTA, CDR2 FQGTGA. The V end was cut by 5 bases, the J end by 1 base, with 8 bases between. The CDR3, as DNA: TGTGCCAGCAGCATTGGAGTGAACACCGGGGAGCTGTTTTTT. It translates to CASSIGVNTGELFF. The full variable domain, with the rest looked up from reference TRBV7-3 and TRBJ2-2, is GAGVSQTPSNKVTEKGKYVELRCDPISGHTALYWYRQSLGQGPEFLIYFQGTGAADDSGLPNDRFFAVRPEGSVSTLKIQRTERGDSAVYLCASSIGVNTGELFFGEGSRLTVL.

This sequence joins TRBV9 and TRBJ2-1; tentatively, D is TRBD1 (5 bases). The V and J ends lost 0 bases and 7 bases respectively, with 14 bases between them. This CDR3 has 15 amino acids. CDR1 and CDR2 (germline): SGDLS, YYNGEE. The CDR3 DNA follows: TGTGCCAGCAGCGTAGATCAGGGCCTAGGGAATGAGCAGTTCTTC. It specifies CASSVDQGLGNEQFF.

This clonotype occurred many times. The chain employs TRBV7-8 and TRBJ1-5; tentatively, D is TRBD1 (5 bases). CDR3 length equals 16 residues. From germline, CDR1 is SGHVS and CDR2 FQNEAQ. V was pared by 6 bases and J by 9 bases, with 24 bases between. The CDR3 region has the DNA TGTGCCAGCAGTCCAACACGACAGCCTAAGAGAGGGCCCCAGCATTTT. Translating it yields CASSPTRQPKRGPQHF.

This clonotype turned up a few times. The CDR3 nucleotides are TGTGCCAGTAGTATCCCCCCGCGGGGTGGCAAGGGCACTGAAGCTTTCTTT. It is translated as CASSIPPRGGKGTEAFF. V usage is TRBV19 and J usage is TRBJ1-1; no firm D call. The germline CDR1 and CDR2 sequences are LNHDA and SQIVND (reference sequence). The CDR3 has 17 amino acids. The V end was cut by 3 bases, the J end by 4 bases, with 21 bases between.

Ten or more counts support this clonotype. The chain's CDR3 is CASSLLPLTNTEAFF. DNA of the CDR3: TGTGCCAGCAGCTTACTCCCTTTGACGAACACTGAAGCTTTCTTT. This rearrangement joins TRBV7-9 to TRBJ1-1; D uncertain. Germline V gives CDR1 SEHNR, CDR2 FQNEAQ (reference sequence). The CDR3 extends over 15 amino acids. V was clipped by 2 bases and J by 1 base, with 11 bases between them.